Following are 23 T cell receptor beta chains from one sample sequenced in a study of spatial heterogeneity in lung cancer. TCRdb analysed the 5' RACE reads with MiXCR anew, one entry per CDR3 protein. The table has some 80,000 distinct CDR3 sequences, about 7.8% seen once. Time point of the sample: sample taken at primary tumor resection. The specimen was PBMCs, collected at surgery. Receptor source: a male donor with early-stage non-small cell lung cancer.

This clonotype has a handful of counts. The chain joins TRBV15 to TRBJ2-1; weak D call: TRBD2 (5 bases). Trimming took off 1 base at V and 0 bases at J, with 10 bases between the two ends. The CDR3 has 16 amino acids. CDR1 LNHNV and CDR2 YYDKDF come from the germline V gene (reference sequence). The CDR3 region is CATSRGRGSSYNEQFF. In DNA, the CDR3 is TGTGCCACCAGCAGAGGTCGGGGAAGCTCCTACAATGAGCAGTTCTTC.

This clonotype was counted only a few times. The rearrangement links TRBV29-1 to TRBJ1-5, with D hard to call. Germline V gene lookup returns CDR1 SQVTM and CDR2 ANQGSEA. Between the trimmed V and J ends, which lost 2 bases and 2 bases, there was a span of 10 bases. The CDR3 covers 14 residues. The CDR3 nucleotides read TGCAGCGTTGAAACTGGGATCGGCAATCAGCCCCAGCATTTT. Amino acid sequence: CSVETGIGNQPQHF.

This clonotype showed up many times. This chain connects TRBV29-1 to TRBJ2-1; unclear D gene. The CDR3 spans 11 residues. CDR1 is SQVTM, CDR2 ANQGSEA, per germline. Trimming shortened V by 6 bases and J by 6 bases, and 9 bases separated the two germline ends. The CDR3 DNA reads TGCAGCGTGCGGTTTGGCAATGAGCAGTTCTTC. It yields the protein CSVRFGNEQFF.

This clonotype appeared many times. This chain connects TRBV10-3 to TRBJ2-1; TRBD2 agrees at 13 bases. Per the germline V gene, CDR1 is ENHRY and CDR2 is SYGVKD. The CDR3 totals 15 residues. V shed 8 bases and J 7 bases; nucleotides not matched to a gene: 8. DNA for the CDR3: TGTGCCATCGGGGGACTAGCGGGACGAGAAAATGAGCAGTTCTTC. Translated, it gives CAIGGLAGRENEQFF.

This clonotype has at least ten counts. This chain uses TRBV29-1 with TRBJ1-2, with a weak D call TRBD1 (5 bases). Germline CDR1 and CDR2: SQVTM and ANQGSEA. The CDR3 runs to 13 residues. V dropped 7 bases and J dropped 3 bases, with 15 bases sitting between them. The CDR3 spells CSDDQGMDYGYTF. CDR3 in DNA: TGCAGCGACGACCAGGGCATGGACTATGGCTACACCTTC.

This clonotype was seen a handful of times. This rearrangement joins TRBV29-1 to TRBJ1-1; D unclear. V lost 3 bases and J lost 1, with 6 bases in between. Germline V gives CDR1 SQVTM, CDR2 ANQGSEA. CDR3 size: 12 residues. The chain's CDR3 is CSVDPWNTEAFF. Written as DNA, the CDR3 is TGCAGCGTTGACCCGTGGAACACTGAAGCTTTCTTT.

CDR3 sequence reads: CASLKDGAYNEQFF. The CDR3 bases are TGTGCCAGCCTCAAGGACGGGGCCTACAATGAGCAGTTCTTC. V gene TRBV2 combines with J gene TRBJ2-1; the D gene is possibly TRBD2 (5 bases). V was trimmed by 8 bases and J by 2 bases, leaving 13 bases between them. The CDR3 is made up of 14 amino acids. The germline V gene has CDR1 SNHLY and CDR2 FYNNEI.

This clonotype was seen many times. This chain links TRBV24-1 with TRBJ2-3; 8 bases map to TRBD2. The germline gives CDR1 KGHDR, CDR2 SFDVKD. V was pared by 0 bases and J by 5 bases, with 6 bases of the junction left unmatched. The CDR3 consists of 16 residues. The CDR3 bases are TGTGCCACCAGTGATTTGAGAGCGGGAGATAAAGATACGCAGTATTTT. Translating gives CATSDLRAGDKDTQYF.

Many counts were recorded for this clonotype. This chain joins TRBV30 and TRBJ2-5; D call uncertain. Per germline, CDR1 GTSNPN and CDR2 SVGIG (reference sequence). Trimming took off 3 bases at V and 4 bases at J, with 3 bases between the two ends. CDR3 length equals 10 residues. The CDR3 DNA is TGTGCCTGGAGGGGAGAGACCCAGTACTTC. Amino acids: CAWRGETQYF.

This clonotype has more than one count but fewer than ten. This chain connects TRBV30 to TRBJ1-5; TRBD1 agrees at 8 bases. Germline V gene lookup returns CDR1 GTSNPN and CDR2 SVGIG (reference sequence). The CDR3 loop spans 15 amino acids. J gave up 4 bases and V 2 bases, and 7 bases lay outside the gene matches. The CDR3 is CAWSSRTGRNQPQHF. The DNA of the CDR3 is TGTGCCTGGAGTTCTCGGACAGGGAGGAATCAGCCCCAGCATTTT.

The chain is built from TRBV12-3 or TRBV12-4 and TRBJ1-4, with 9 bases that match TRBD1. With 5 bases clipped from V and 7 bases from J, the junction kept 2 bases outside the gene matches. This CDR3 is built from 13 residues. For the CDR3, the DNA is TGTGCCAGCAGTGGGGACAGGGCTGAAAAACTGTTTTTT. Amino acids: CASSGDRAEKLFF.

This clonotype was seen a handful of times. This chain connects TRBV7-9 to TRBJ1-2, with 8 nucleotides matching TRBD1. The CDR3 loop spans 14 amino acids. Germline lookup yields CDR1 SEHNR and CDR2 FQNEAQ (reference sequence). J was trimmed by 4 bases and V by 3 bases; bases with no gene match: 4. The CDR3 protein is CASSFRDRPYGYTF. CDR3 nucleotides: TGTGCCAGCAGCTTCAGGGACAGGCCCTATGGCTACACCTTC.

There are many counts of this clonotype. The chain uses TRBV7-9 and TRBJ2-3; no clear D. The V end lost 1 base, the J end lost 6 bases, and 8 bases lay between the germline ends. This CDR3 comprises 13 residues. Looked up from germline, CDR1 is SEHNR and CDR2 is FQNEAQ (reference sequence). Written as DNA, the CDR3 is TGTGCCAGCAGCTTAGAGGCGGCCGATACGCAGTATTTT. Protein product: CASSLEAADTQYF.

Note on this clonotype: A much more abundant neighbour one base away suggests this may be a read error. The genes are TRBV5-1 and TRBJ1-2; D unclear. Germline CDR1 reads SGHRS; CDR2 reads YFSETQ. V gave up 3 bases and J gave up 5 bases, with 11 bases separating them. CDR3 length: 13 amino acids. The CDR3 spells CASSSDPAYGYTF. CDR3 DNA: TGCGCCAGCAGCTCGGACCCAGCGTATGGCTACACCTTC.

V gene TRBV19 combines with J gene TRBJ1-4; D unresolved. V lost 6 bases, J lost 5 bases, and 19 bases lay in between. Germline values: CDR1 LNHDA, CDR2 SQIVND (reference sequence). The CDR3 spans 16 residues. The CDR3 nucleotides read TGTGCCAGTAGCTTCATGAGGACGGAATCGAATGAAAAACTGTTTTTT. Translation: CASSFMRTESNEKLFF.

This sequence joins TRBV7-9 and TRBJ1-2; D call uncertain. Germline V gives CDR1 SEHNR, CDR2 FQNEAQ (reference sequence). Trimming took off 3 bases at V and 0 bases at J, with 8 bases between the two ends. The CDR3 covers 14 residues. As DNA, the CDR3 is TGTGCCAGCAGCTTTTTGAGGACTAACTATGGCTACACCTTC. It encodes CASSFLRTNYGYTF.

This clonotype occurred a few times. The rearrangement links TRBV7-6 to TRBJ1-6; TRBD1 is a possible D gene (6 bases). Looked up from germline, CDR1 is SGHVS and CDR2 is FNYEAQ. The CDR3 contains 16 residues. V was trimmed by 2 bases and J by 8 bases, leaving 16 bases between them. In nucleotides, the CDR3 is TGTGCCAGCAGCTTACCGGGGGCCTCTCTGGATTCACCCCTCCACTTT. Residues: CASSLPGASLDSPLHF.

This clonotype showed up many times. The chain is built from TRBV7-2 and TRBJ2-5; no reliable D call. The CDR3 sequence is 11 residues long. Germline values: CDR1 SGHTA, CDR2 FQGNSA. V shed 5 bases and J shed 3 bases, with 4 bases lying between them. CDR3 in DNA: TGTGCCAGCAGCCTAAAAGAGACCCAGTACTTC. As protein: CASSLKETQYF.

This clonotype was detected many times. This chain connects TRBV10-3 to TRBJ2-5; D is unclear. Germline V CDR1 and CDR2: ENHRY, SYGVKD. Trimming removed 2 bases from V and 4 bases from J, with 11 bases in between. CDR3 length: 14 residues. This CDR3 is CAISEPIATETQYF. The CDR3 region has the DNA TGTGCCATCAGTGAGCCTATAGCCACAGAGACCCAGTACTTC.

This chain connects TRBV20-1 to TRBJ1-1, with 7 positions matching TRBD1. V lost 5 bases to trimming and J lost 5 bases; unmatched junction nucleotides: 11. The CDR3 is 14 residues long. Per germline, CDR1 DFQATT and CDR2 SNEGSKA (reference sequence). DNA of the CDR3: TGCAGTGCTCCAGACAGGGTCGCGAAAACTGAAGCTTTCTTT. It yields the protein CSAPDRVAKTEAFF.

There are a few counts of this clonotype. J is TRBJ2-7 and V is TRBV4-2; D uncertain. The germline V gene has CDR1 LGHNA and CDR2 YNFKEQ. With 0 bases removed from V and 0 bases from J, the gap between germline ends came to 9 bases. The CDR3 has 15 residues. In DNA, the CDR3 is TGTGCCAGCAGCCAAGACCGGGCTAACTCCTACGAGCAGTACTTC. Translated: CASSQDRANSYEQYF.

This clonotype was picked up many times. The chain couples TRBV10-3 to TRBJ2-7, with D unresolved. With 5 bases removed from V and 5 bases from J, the gap between germline ends came to 13 bases. There are 13 residues in the CDR3. Germline loops: CDR1 ENHRY, CDR2 SYGVKD. The CDR3, as DNA: TGTGCCATCAGTTGGGTTACGTACGACGAGCAGTACTTC. Translation: CAISWVTYDEQYF.

This clonotype was observed at least ten times. The chain links TRBV7-9 to TRBJ2-1; no reliable D call. V dropped 1 base and J dropped 1 base, with 8 bases sitting between them. This CDR3 has 15 residues. The germline gives CDR1 SEHNR, CDR2 FQNEAQ (reference sequence). This CDR3 is CASSLDAQSYNEQFF. In DNA, the CDR3 is TGTGCCAGCAGCTTAGATGCGCAGTCCTACAATGAGCAGTTCTTC.